This T cell receptor beta chain emerged from a study of cytomegalovirus exposure and HLA in healthy donors. Broader study findings: Evidence from a later analysis indicated that most CMV-associated TCR beta chains looked HLA-restricted. Judged likely to be a sequencing artifact was a cluster of highly shared sequence variants.

As concerns this clone: Its specificity is unknown.

Donors were nominally healthy when sampled, though unrecorded immune exposures were likely. The PCR had 60 Vbeta and 13 Jbeta primers. Assay used: immunoSEQ multiplex PCR; TCRdb lists only in-frame clones, some missing. The sample's table shows some 150,000 clones. The CDR3 spans 13 residues. The germline V gene encodes CDR1 MNHEY and CDR2 SVGAGI. The V and J ends lost 5 bases and 9 bases, in that order; junction bases with no gene match: 8. The clonotype was recovered from a woman between 18 and 30 years old in good health and CMV-seropositive. Sequencing used PBMCs. V gene TRBV6-5 combines with J gene TRBJ2-7, with TRBD2 matching over 9 bases. CDR3 residues: CASSITGTSLQYF. As DNA, the CDR3 is TGTGCCAGCAGTATCACCGGGACTAGCCTGCAGTACTTC.